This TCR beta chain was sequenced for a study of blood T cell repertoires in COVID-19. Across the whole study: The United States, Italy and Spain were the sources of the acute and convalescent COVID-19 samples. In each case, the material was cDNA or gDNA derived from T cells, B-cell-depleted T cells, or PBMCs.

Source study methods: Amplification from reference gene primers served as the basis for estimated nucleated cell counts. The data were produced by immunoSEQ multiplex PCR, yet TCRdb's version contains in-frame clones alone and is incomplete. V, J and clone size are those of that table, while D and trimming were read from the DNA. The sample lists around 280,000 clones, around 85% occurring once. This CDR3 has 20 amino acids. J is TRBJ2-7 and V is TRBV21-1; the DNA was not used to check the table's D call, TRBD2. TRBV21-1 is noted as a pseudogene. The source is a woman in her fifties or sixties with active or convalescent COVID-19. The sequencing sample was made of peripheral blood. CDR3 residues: CASSKGQMGLAGDRAYEQYF. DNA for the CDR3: TGTGCCAGCAGCAAAGGCCAAATGGGACTAGCGGGAGATAGGGCTTACGAGCAGTACTTC.